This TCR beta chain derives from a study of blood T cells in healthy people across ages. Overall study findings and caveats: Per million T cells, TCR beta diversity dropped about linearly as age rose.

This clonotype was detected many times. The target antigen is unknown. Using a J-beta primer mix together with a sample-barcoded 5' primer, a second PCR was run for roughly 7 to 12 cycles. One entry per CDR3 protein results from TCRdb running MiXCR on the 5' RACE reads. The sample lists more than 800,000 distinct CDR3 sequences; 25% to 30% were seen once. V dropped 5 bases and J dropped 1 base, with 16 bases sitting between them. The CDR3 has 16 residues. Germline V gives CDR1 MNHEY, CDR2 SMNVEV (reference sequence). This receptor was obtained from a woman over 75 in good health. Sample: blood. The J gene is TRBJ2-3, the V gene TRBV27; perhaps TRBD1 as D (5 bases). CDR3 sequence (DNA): TGTGCCAGCAGTCCCCTACCACAGGTGGGCACAGATACGCAGTATTTT. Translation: CASSPLPQVGTDTQYF.